Sequencing of this TCR beta chain was carried out in a study of shared clonotypes between healthy human individuals. In the study overall: Per donor, three plates held CD4 naive cells, three held CD4 memory, two held CD8 naive and one held CD8 memory.

Clones were read by immunoSEQ multiplex PCR, and TCRdb kept only the in-frame ones, dropping some. Here the sample spans approximately 1.9 million clones, around 93% being singletons. V dropped 10 bases and J dropped 5; count of bases not matched to a gene: 14. The germline CDR1 and CDR2 sequences are SEHNR and FQNEAQ (reference sequence). This CDR3 is built from 15 residues. Naive CD8 isolation took CD45RO-negative cells positively selected for CCR7 and excluded terminally differentiated effector memory CD45RA+ cells. This rearrangement joins TRBV7-9 to TRBJ2-3; the match to TRBD1 covers 8 bases. The sequenced sample consisted of naive CD8+ T cells from PBMCs. The clonotype originates from a man younger than 35 in good health. Some clones in this sample may be carry-over from other donors' samples. The CDR3 here is CATAPLMTGEDTQYF. The CDR3 DNA reads as TGTGCCACCGCACCGCTAATGACAGGGGAAGATACGCAGTATTTT.